The rows below give T cell receptor beta chains drawn from one sample of a study of shared clonotypes between healthy human individuals. Measured with immunoSEQ multiplex PCR; TCRdb has only the in-frame clones, and not every one. The data hold about 2.2 million clones, with approximately 94% observed a single time. Sequenced material: naive CD8+ T cells from PBMCs. The receptors shown here come from a man between 18 and 29 years old in good health. Some clones in this sample may be carry-over from other donors' samples. Both conserved end residues are part of each CDR3. A D gene is named only where the DNA matches it firmly. Clone size is not always given. Where it is, it says once, few, many or a class for expanded clones.

d_gene | len | j_gene | v_gene | abundance | CDR3aa | CDR3nt
NA | 14 | TRBJ2-7 | TRBV5-4 | NA | CASSLSGRLYEQYF | TGTGCCAGCAGCTTGTCCGGCAGGTTGTACGAGCAGTACTTC
NA | 14 | TRBJ1-2 | TRBV28 | NA | CASSLRGGSYGYTF | TGTGCCAGCAGTTTAAGGGGCGGCTCCTATGGCTACACCTTC
NA | 11 | TRBJ2-7 | TRBV6-1 | once | CANDRLYEQYF | TGTGCCAACGACAGGCTCTACGAGCAGTACTTC
NA | 14 | TRBJ1-5 | TRBV10-2 | NA | CASSEGDPYQPQHF | TGCGCCAGCAGTGAGGGAGACCCGTATCAGCCCCAGCATTTT
TRBD2 | 16 | TRBJ2-1 | TRBV15 | NA | CATSRDWASGINEQFF | TGTGCCACCAGCAGAGATTGGGCTAGCGGGATCAATGAGCAGTTCTTC
NA | 17 | TRBJ2-6 | TRBV5-1 | NA | CASVPTGGVSGANVLTF | TGCGCCAGCGTACCCACAGGGGGGGTCTCTGGGGCCAACGTCCTGACTTTC
TRBD1 | 15 | TRBJ1-3 | TRBV7-9 | few | CASSLGGQVGNTIYF | TGTGCCAGCAGCTTAGGGGGACAGGTCGGAAACACCATATATTTT
TRBD1 | 12 | TRBJ1-1 | TRBV30 | few | CAWRKGADEAFF | TGTGCCTGGAGGAAGGGGGCGGATGAAGCTTTCTTT
NA | 15 | TRBJ2-3 | TRBV7-3 | NA | CASSLRGGGTDTQYF | TGTGCCAGCAGCTTAAGGGGCGGAGGGACAGATACGCAGTATTTT
NA | 15 | TRBJ1-1 | TRBV6-5 | NA | CASREGGGTVTEAFF | TGTGCCAGCAGAGAGGGGGGGGGCACGGTGACTGAAGCTTTCTTT
NA | 15 | TRBJ2-7 | TRBV5-1 | NA | CASSPIGGSSYEQYF | TGCGCCAGCAGCCCCATCGGGGGAAGCTCCTACGAGCAGTACTTC
NA | 16 | TRBJ2-7 | TRBV7-9 | NA | CASSRFRESLTYEQYF | TGTGCCAGCAGCCGTTTCAGGGAGAGCCTAACCTACGAGCAGTACTTC
NA | 15 | TRBJ2-3 | TRBV29-1 | NA | CSVGRGAVRVDTQYF | TGCAGCGTTGGCCGCGGGGCAGTTAGAGTGGATACGCAGTATTTT
NA | 16 | TRBJ2-4 | TRBV7-9 | NA | CASSSGTGIAKNIQYF | TGTGCCAGCAGCTCCGGGACCGGTATAGCCAAAAACATTCAGTACTTC
TRBD2 | 12 | TRBJ2-1 | TRBV5-6 | NA | CASSILAGEQFF | TGTGCCAGCAGCATACTAGCGGGGGAGCAGTTCTTC
NA | 15 | TRBJ2-7 | TRBV5-6 | NA | CASSLVREGPYEQYF | TGTGCCAGCAGCTTGGTAAGGGAAGGGCCCTACGAGCAGTACTTC
NA | 10 | TRBJ2-6 | TRBV7-9 | NA | CASEANVLTF | TGTGCCAGCGAGGCCAACGTCCTGACTTTC
NA | 15 | TRBJ2-1 | TRBV9 | NA | CASSVVGGENNEQFF | TGTGCCAGCAGCGTAGTCGGTGGGGAGAACAATGAGCAGTTCTTC
TRBD1 | 15 | TRBJ1-5 | TRBV4-1 | NA | CASSQTGGRNQPQHF | TGCGCCAGCAGCCAAACAGGGGGCAGGAATCAGCCCCAGCATTTT
TRBD2 | 14 | TRBJ2-1 | TRBV4-2 | NA | CASGYSGSYNEQFF | TGTGCCAGCGGATATAGCGGGAGCTACAATGAGCAGTTCTTC
NA | 15 | TRBJ2-1 | TRBV4-1 | NA | CASSQNTVSYNEQFF | TGCGCCAGCAGCCAGAATACGGTGTCCTACAATGAGCAGTTCTTC
NA | 15 | TRBJ1-2 | TRBV5-6 | NA | CASSLERQIIQGYTF | TGTGCCAGCAGCTTAGAACGGCAAATTATCCAAGGCTACACCTTC
NA | 13 | TRBJ2-7 | TRBV7-8 | NA | CASSQGSSYEQYF | TGTGCCAGCAGCCAGGGGAGCTCCTACGAGCAGTACTTC
NA | 13 | TRBJ2-7 | TRBV4-2 | NA | CASSHNRGDEQYF | TGTGCCAGCAGCCACAACCGAGGGGACGAGCAGTACTTC
NA | 15 | TRBJ2-1 | TRBV11-2 | NA | CASSLALQGGNEQFF | TGTGCCAGCAGCTTAGCCCTCCAAGGGGGTAATGAGCAGTTCTTC
TRBD2 | 18 | TRBJ2-1 | TRBV7-6 | NA | CASSLLWSASGTDNEQFF | TGTGCCAGCAGCTTGCTATGGTCGGCTAGCGGGACGGACAATGAGCAGTTCTTC
NA | 15 | TRBJ1-1 | TRBV27 | NA | CASSTRGTHHTEAFF | TGTGCCAGCAGTACGAGGGGGACACACCACACTGAAGCTTTCTTT
NA | 11 | TRBJ1-5 | TRBV28 | NA | CASGSNQPQHF | TGTGCCAGCGGTAGCAATCAGCCCCAGCATTTT
TRBD2 | 19 | TRBJ2-1 | TRBV4-3 | NA | CASSRSGLAGGRDKDEQFF | TGCGCCAGCAGCCGGTCCGGACTAGCGGGAGGGCGGGATAAGGATGAGCAGTTCTTC
TRBD1 | 13 | TRBJ1-1 | TRBV19 | NA | CASSGQGNTEAFF | TGTGCCAGTAGTGGACAGGGAAACACTGAAGCTTTCTTT
TRBD2 | 16 | TRBJ2-5 | TRBV2 | NA | CASSSRASGTQETQYF | TGTGCCAGCAGTAGCCGGGCTAGCGGGACCCAAGAGACCCAGTACTTC
NA | 15 | TRBJ2-1 | TRBV27 | NA | CASTQAGVSYNEQFF | TGTGCCAGCACCCAAGCGGGCGTCTCCTACAATGAGCAGTTCTTC
TRBD2 | 14 | TRBJ2-1 | TRBV6-1 | NA | CANARLADYNEQFF | TGTGCCAACGCAAGACTAGCGGACTACAATGAGCAGTTCTTC
TRBD1 | 14 | TRBJ1-2 | TRBV4-1 | once | CASSPGTGNYGYTF | TGCGCCAGCAGCCCTGGGACAGGTAACTATGGCTACACCTTC
NA | 14 | TRBJ2-2 | TRBV7-3 | NA | CASSPDSNTGELFF | TGTGCCAGCAGCCCCGATTCGAACACCGGGGAGCTGTTTTTT
TRBD2 | 17 | TRBJ2-5 | TRBV7-9 | once | CASSAPRLAGVDETQYF | TGTGCCAGCAGCGCACCACGACTAGCGGGAGTAGATGAGACCCAGTACTTC
NA | 15 | TRBJ1-3 | TRBV9 | NA | CASSEALGSGNTIYF | TGTGCCAGCAGCGAGGCGCTAGGCTCTGGAAACACCATATATTTT
NA | 14 | TRBJ2-5 | TRBV6-5 | NA | CASSTPAGRETQYF | TGTGCCAGCAGTACCCCAGCGGGCCGGGAGACCCAGTACTTC
TRBD1 | 18 | TRBJ1-1 | TRBV7-9 | NA | CASSLAEYPGQLHAEAFF | TGTGCCAGCAGCTTAGCAGAGTACCCGGGACAGTTACACGCTGAAGCTTTCTTT
TRBD1 | 14 | TRBJ2-7 | TRBV7-9 | once | CASSPDRAVYEQYF | TGTGCCAGCAGCCCCGACAGGGCAGTCTACGAGCAGTACTTC
NA | 12 | TRBJ1-1 | TRBV13 | NA | CASSQAGAEAFF | TGTGCCAGCAGTCAGGCGGGCGCTGAAGCTTTCTTT
NA | 16 | TRBJ1-5 | TRBV7-8 | NA | CASSLSIPGSNQPQHF | TGTGCCAGCAGCTTAAGTATCCCAGGTAGCAATCAGCCCCAGCATTTT
NA | 13 | TRBJ2-7 | TRBV28 | NA | CASSTHENDEQYF | TGTGCCAGCAGTACCCACGAAAACGACGAGCAGTACTTC
TRBD1 | 14 | TRBJ1-1 | TRBV9 | NA | CASSARQGNTEAFF | TGTGCCAGCAGCGCCCGACAGGGGAACACTGAAGCTTTCTTT
NA | 14 | TRBJ2-6 | TRBV6-6 | NA | CASSYSTGANVLTF | TGTGCCAGCAGTTACTCAACTGGGGCCAACGTCCTGACTTTC
NA | 12 | TRBJ1-1 | TRBV11-2 | NA | CASSLKTGGAFF | TGTGCCAGCAGCTTAAAGACGGGGGGAGCTTTCTTT
TRBD1 | 15 | TRBJ2-1 | TRBV7-9 | NA | CASSAGTGSYNEQFF | TGTGCCAGCAGCGCCGGGACAGGGTCGTACAATGAGCAGTTCTTC
TRBD1 | 14 | TRBJ1-1 | TRBV29-1 | few | CSVEDGQGNTEAFF | TGCAGCGTTGAAGACGGACAGGGGAACACTGAAGCTTTCTTT
NA | 12 | TRBJ2-7 | TRBV5-1 | NA | CASSFRGDEQYF | TGCGCCAGCAGCTTCAGGGGAGACGAGCAGTACTTC
TRBD1 | 15 | TRBJ2-7 | TRBV15 | NA | CATSRDRDRRNEQYF | TGTGCCACCAGCAGAGACCGGGACAGGAGGAACGAGCAGTACTTC
NA | 15 | TRBJ1-1 | TRBV7-9 | NA | CASSVGGHPDTEAFF | TGTGCCAGCAGCGTGGGGGGTCACCCGGACACTGAAGCTTTCTTT
NA | 14 | TRBJ2-5 | TRBV6-5 | NA | CASSYSGDGETQYF | TGTGCCAGCAGTTACTCGGGGGATGGAGAGACCCAGTACTTC
NA | 13 | TRBJ2-5 | TRBV27 | NA | CASSFGGQETQYF | TGTGCCAGCAGTTTTGGGGGTCAAGAGACCCAGTACTTC